This note documents a single T cell receptor (beta chain) sequence. Its antigen is not identified. Profiled with immunoSEQ multiplex PCR; TCRdb holds only in-frame clones, not every one. The sample lists approximately 33,000 clones, over 75% occurring once. This specimen belongs to a study of monozygotic twins with cystic fibrosis. Looking at the study overall: Libraries were built from 3 to 3.5 micrograms of fragmented DNA using 15 PCR cycles.

Study-level points and caveats: Monozygotic CF twin pairs shared significantly more nucleotide-identical clonotypes than unrelated CF individuals did. Co-twins had the most similar V usage for 13 of 16 pairs, J for 8.

Sequencing used blood. The receptor's source is a girl aged 2 to 10 with cystic fibrosis.

The CDR3 sequence is CASSQAGRGTRGEGTQYF. The CDR3 nucleotides are TGTGCCAGCAGCCAAGCGGGGCGGGGGACCCGCGGCGAGGGTACGCAGTATTTT. V is TRBV4-2 and J is TRBJ2-3, with 7 bases that match TRBD2. Germline CDR1 is LGHNA and CDR2 is YNFKEQ. J lost 8 bases, V lost 1 base, and 18 bases had no gene match. There are 18 residues in the CDR3.